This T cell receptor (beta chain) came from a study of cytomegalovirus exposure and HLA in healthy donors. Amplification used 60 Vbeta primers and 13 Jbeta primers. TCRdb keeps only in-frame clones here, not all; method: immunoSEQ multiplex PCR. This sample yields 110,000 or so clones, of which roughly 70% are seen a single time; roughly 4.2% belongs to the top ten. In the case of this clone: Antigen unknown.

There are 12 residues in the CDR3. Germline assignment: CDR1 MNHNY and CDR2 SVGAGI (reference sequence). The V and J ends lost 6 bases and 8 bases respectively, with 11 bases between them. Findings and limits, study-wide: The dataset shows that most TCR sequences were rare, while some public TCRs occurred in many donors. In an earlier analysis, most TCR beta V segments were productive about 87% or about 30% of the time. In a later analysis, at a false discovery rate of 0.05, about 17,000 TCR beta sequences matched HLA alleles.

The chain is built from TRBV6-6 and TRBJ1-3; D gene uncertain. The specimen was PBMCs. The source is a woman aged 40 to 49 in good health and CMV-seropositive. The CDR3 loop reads CASRRSEDTIYF. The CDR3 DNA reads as TGTGCCAGCAGGAGATCTGAGGACACCATATATTTT.